This T cell receptor (beta chain) was identified during a study of T cells in Graves' hyperthyroidism and ophthalmopathy. Study findings and constraints: Most thyroid clonotypes that were expanded above 0.001 also turned up in blood.

The investigators amplified TCR beta CDR3 regions from RNA transcripts. First-round RT-PCR with HTBI primers amplified the TCR CDR3 region. TCRdb itself ran the multiplex PCR reads through MiXCR, one entry per CDR3 protein. The repertoire holds a few hundred thousand distinct CDR3 sequences, with 15% to 20% as singletons. This clonotype has at least ten counts. The target antigen is unknown. Duration under 3 months, a NOSPECS grade of at least 4, and a Clinical Activity Score of at least 3 characterized the ophthalmopathy patients. Thyroid ultrasound, orbital computed tomography, clinical symptoms, and serum thyroxine and TRAb underpinned diagnoses. This sample holds PBMCs from around 9.9 ml fresh peripheral blood. Specimen: blood. The receptor's source is a woman aged 35 to 49 with Graves' ophthalmopathy.

The CDR3 here is CASSEMAGGPHEQFF. DNA for the CDR3: TGTGCCAGCAGTGAAATGGCGGGGGGGCCGCATGAGCAGTTCTTC. The chain employs TRBV2 and TRBJ2-1; TRBD2 matches at 9 bases. The CDR3 is made up of 15 amino acids. V lost 2 bases and J lost 8; bases outside the gene matches: 7. CDR1 is SNHLY, CDR2 FYNNEI, per germline.